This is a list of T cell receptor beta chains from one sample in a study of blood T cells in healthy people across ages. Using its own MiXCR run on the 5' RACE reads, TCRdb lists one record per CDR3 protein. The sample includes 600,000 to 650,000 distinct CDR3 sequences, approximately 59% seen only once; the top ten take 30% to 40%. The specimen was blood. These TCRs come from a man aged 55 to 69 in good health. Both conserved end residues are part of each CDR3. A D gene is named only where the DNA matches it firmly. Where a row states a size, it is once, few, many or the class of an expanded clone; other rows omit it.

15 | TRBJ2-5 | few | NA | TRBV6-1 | TGTGCCAGCACACAAGGAGGTAGCGTCCAAGAGACCCAGTACTTC | CASTQGGSVQETQYF
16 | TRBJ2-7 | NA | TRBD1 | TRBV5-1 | TGCGCCAGCAGCCGAACACCGGGACAGGGGGCAAGGGAGCAGTACTTC | CASSRTPGQGAREQYF
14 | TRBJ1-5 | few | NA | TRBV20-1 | TGCAGTGCTGGGACGGGATATAGCAATCAGCCCCAGCATTTT | CSAGTGYSNQPQHF
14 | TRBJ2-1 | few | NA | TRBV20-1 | TGCAGTGCTAGGCCCCGGCGAACTTACAATGAGCAGTTCTTC | CSARPRRTYNEQFF
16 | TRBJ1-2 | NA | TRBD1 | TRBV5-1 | TGCGCCAGCAGCTGGAACCGGGACAGGAGCAACTATGGCTACACCTTC | CASSWNRDRSNYGYTF
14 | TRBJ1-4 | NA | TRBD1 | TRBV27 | TGTGCCAGCAGTCCTAACAGGGGGCAGGAAAAACTGTTTTTT | CASSPNRGQEKLFF
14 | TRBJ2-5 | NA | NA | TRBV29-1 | TGCAGCGTTGAAGAGGGGGTTAGAGTGGGGACCCAGTACTTC | CSVEEGVRVGTQYF
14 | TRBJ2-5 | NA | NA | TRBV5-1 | TGCGCCAGCGGCCGGAACACAGGGAGGGAGACCCAGTACTTC | CASGRNTGRETQYF
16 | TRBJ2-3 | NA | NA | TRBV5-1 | TGCGCCAGCAGCTCATATCCCGGTGGTTCCACTGATACGCAGTATTTT | CASSSYPGGSTDTQYF
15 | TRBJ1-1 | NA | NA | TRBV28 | TGTGCCAGCAGCCGACACGCACCTACGTTCACTGAAGCTTTCTTT | CASSRHAPTFTEAFF
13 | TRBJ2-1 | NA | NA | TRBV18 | TGTGCCAGCTCACCACGACAGATTTATGAGCAGTTCTTC | CASSPRQIYEQFF
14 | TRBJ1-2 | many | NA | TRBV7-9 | TGTGCCAGCAGCTTCGTTGGCAGAGGGTATGGCTACACCTTC | CASSFVGRGYGYTF
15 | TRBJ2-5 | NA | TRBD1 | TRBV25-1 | TGTGCCAGCAGTGAATCCCTGACAGGGTTCGAGACCCAGTACTTC | CASSESLTGFETQYF
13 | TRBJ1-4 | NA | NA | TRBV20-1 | TGCAGTGCTCTCAGGGGTTCTAATGAAAAACTGTTTTTT | CSALRGSNEKLFF
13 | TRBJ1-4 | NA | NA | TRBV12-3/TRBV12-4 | TGTGCCAGCAGCCCCTCCCGCGGTGAAAAACTGTTTTTT | CASSPSRGEKLFF
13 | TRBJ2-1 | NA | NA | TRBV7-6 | TGTGCCAGCAGCTTAGGGGATTCGGATGAGCAGTTCTTC | CASSLGDSDEQFF
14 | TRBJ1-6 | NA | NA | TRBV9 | TGTGCCAGCAGCGTAGCGGGGAATAATTCACCCCTCCACTTT | CASSVAGNNSPLHF
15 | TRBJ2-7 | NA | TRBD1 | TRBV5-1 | TGCGCCAGCAGCTCGTGGACAGGGGGCTTCTACGAGCAGTACTTC | CASSSWTGGFYEQYF
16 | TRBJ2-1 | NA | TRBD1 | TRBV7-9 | TGTGCCAGCAGCCTAAGTCGTGGGACAGGTTACAATGAGCAGTTCTTC | CASSLSRGTGYNEQFF
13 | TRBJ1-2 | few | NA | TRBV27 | TGTGCCAGCAGTCCGCGCGCGACAGAGAGCTACACCTTC | CASSPRATESYTF
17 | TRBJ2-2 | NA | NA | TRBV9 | TGTGCCAGCAGCGTAGGACTGAGGGGACAGAACACCGGGGAGCTGTTTTTT | CASSVGLRGQNTGELFF
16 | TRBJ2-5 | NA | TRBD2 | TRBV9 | TGTGCCAGCAGCGTCGCTAGCGGGGGAGCTCCAGAGACCCAGTACTTC | CASSVASGGAPETQYF
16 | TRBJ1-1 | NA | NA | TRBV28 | TGTGCCAGCAGTTTGAGACCCGTTTTTTCCTACACTGAAGCTTTCTTT | CASSLRPVFSYTEAFF
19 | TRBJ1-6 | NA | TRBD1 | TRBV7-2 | TGTGCCAGCAGCGCAGGGACAGGGCACCGACGAATTTATAATTCACCCCTCCACTTT | CASSAGTGHRRIYNSPLHF
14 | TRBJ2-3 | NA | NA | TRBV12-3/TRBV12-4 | TGTGCCAGCAGTTTCGGGGTGGCCACAGATACGCAGTATTTT | CASSFGVATDTQYF
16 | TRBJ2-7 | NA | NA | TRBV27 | TGTGCCAGCAGTTTAGGGCGGGGGACAGGTCACTACGAGCAGTACTTC | CASSLGRGTGHYEQYF
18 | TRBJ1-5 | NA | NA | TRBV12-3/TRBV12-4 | TGTGCCAGCATCCAGGAGGAGGGCGATAGAAATAGCAATCAGCCCCAGCATTTT | CASIQEEGDRNSNQPQHF
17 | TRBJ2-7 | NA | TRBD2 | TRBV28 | TGTGCCAGCAGTTTCACTAGCGGGGGGGGATTTTCCTACGAGCAGTACTTC | CASSFTSGGGFSYEQYF
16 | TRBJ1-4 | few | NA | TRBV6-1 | TGTGCCAGCAGTGAACGGGCGGGGAGACTCAATGAAAAACTGTTTTTT | CASSERAGRLNEKLFF
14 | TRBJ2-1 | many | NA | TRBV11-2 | TGTGCCAGCAGCCGACCGGGATTTTACAATGAGCAGTTCTTC | CASSRPGFYNEQFF
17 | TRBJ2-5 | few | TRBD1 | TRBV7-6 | TGTGCCAGCACTCCCTTCGGAGGACAGGGAGGAAGGGAGACCCAGTACTTC | CASTPFGGQGGRETQYF
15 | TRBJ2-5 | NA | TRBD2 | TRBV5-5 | TGTGCCAGCAGCTTGGAGCCTAGCGGTAGGAAGACCCAGTACTTC | CASSLEPSGRKTQYF
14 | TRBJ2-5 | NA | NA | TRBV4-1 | TGCGCCAGCAGCCAAGCGGGCAGCTTGGAGACCCAGTACTTC | CASSQAGSLETQYF
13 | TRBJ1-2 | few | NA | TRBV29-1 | TGCAGCGTTCTACGAGGGAACAACTATGGCTACACCTTC | CSVLRGNNYGYTF
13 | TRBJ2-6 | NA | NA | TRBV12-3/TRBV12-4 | TGTGCCAGTGCTACAGGGGGGGCCAACGTCCTGACTTTC | CASATGGANVLTF
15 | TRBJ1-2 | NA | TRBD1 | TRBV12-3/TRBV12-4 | TGTGCCAGCAGTTCGAGGGACAGGCCCAGGGCTGGCTACACCTTC | CASSSRDRPRAGYTF
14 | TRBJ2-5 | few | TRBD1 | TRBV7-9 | TGTGCCAGCAGCCTATCCGGGACAGTAGAGGCCCAGTACTTC | CASSLSGTVEAQYF
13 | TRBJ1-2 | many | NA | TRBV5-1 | TGTGCCAGCAGTTTGACAGCTAACTATGGCTACACCTTC | CASSLTANYGYTF
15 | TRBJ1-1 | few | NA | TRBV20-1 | TGCAGTGCTAGAGAAGGTTGGAGGGAGGGCGCTGAAGCTTTCTTT | CSAREGWREGAEAFF
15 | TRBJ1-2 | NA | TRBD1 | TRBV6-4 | TGTGCCAGCAGTCGCGGGGACAGACGAAACTATGGCTACACCTTC | CASSRGDRRNYGYTF
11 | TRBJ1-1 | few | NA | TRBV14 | TGTGCCAGCAGCCAAGTATCAGAAGCTTTCTTT | CASSQVSEAFF
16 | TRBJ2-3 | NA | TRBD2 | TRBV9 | TGTGCCAGCAGCGTGGCGGCGGGGGGCCTCCCTTATACGCAGTATTTT | CASSVAAGGLPYTQYF
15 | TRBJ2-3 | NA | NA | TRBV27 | TGTGCCAGCAGCATAGACAGGTCTAGCACAGATACGCAGTATTTT | CASSIDRSSTDTQYF
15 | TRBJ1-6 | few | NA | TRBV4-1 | TGCGCCAGCAGCCAAGGCGAAGGGACGGTTGGTCCCCTCCACTTT | CASSQGEGTVGPLHF
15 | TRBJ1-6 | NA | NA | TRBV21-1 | TGTGCCAGCAGCAAAGGGCAGGGGGCCGGTTCACCCCTCCACTTT | CASSKGQGAGSPLHF
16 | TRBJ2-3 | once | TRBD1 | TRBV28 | TGTGTCAGCAGTGCCTCCGGGACAGACTCCACAGATACGCAGTATTTT | CVSSASGTDSTDTQYF
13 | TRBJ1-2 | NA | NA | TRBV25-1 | TGTGCCAGCAGTGACGGACGGACCTATGGCTACACCTTC | CASSDGRTYGYTF
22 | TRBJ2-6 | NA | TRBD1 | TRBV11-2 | TGTGCCAGCAGCGACCCGCCCGGACAGGGGAGACTCCGTAACTCTGGGGCCAACGTCCTGACTTTC | CASSDPPGQGRLRNSGANVLTF
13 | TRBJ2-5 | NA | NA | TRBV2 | TGTGCCAGCAGTGATGAGGTTGGAGAGACCCAGTACTTC | CASSDEVGETQYF